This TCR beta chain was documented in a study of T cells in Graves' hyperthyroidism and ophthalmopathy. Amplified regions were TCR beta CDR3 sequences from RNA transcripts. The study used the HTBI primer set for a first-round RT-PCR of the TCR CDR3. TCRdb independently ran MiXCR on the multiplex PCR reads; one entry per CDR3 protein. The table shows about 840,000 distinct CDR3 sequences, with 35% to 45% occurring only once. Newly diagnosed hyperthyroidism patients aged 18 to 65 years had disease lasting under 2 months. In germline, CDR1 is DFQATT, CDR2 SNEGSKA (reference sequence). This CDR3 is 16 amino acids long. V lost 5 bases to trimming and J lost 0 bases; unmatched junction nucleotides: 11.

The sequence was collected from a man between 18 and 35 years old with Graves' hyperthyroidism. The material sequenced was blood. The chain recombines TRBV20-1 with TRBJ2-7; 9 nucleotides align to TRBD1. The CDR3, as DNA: TGCAGTGCTGAGGAGGAGCGGACAGGGGACTCCTACGAGCAGTACTTC. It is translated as CSAEEERTGDSYEQYF.